This T cell receptor beta chain was identified during a study of cytotoxic CD8 clonotypes in ibrutinib-treated CLL. Study-level points and caveats: Public clonotypes showed up rarely, and on treatment they shrank or held steady. Clonality grew at ibrutinib response; at progression, it decreased back toward baseline. Clonality at baseline surpassed age-matched healthy donors and tracked circulating CD8+ T-cell counts.

V lost 0 bases and J lost 1, with 7 bases in between. CDR3 size: 14 residues. The germline V gene encodes CDR1 SGDLS and CDR2 YYNGEE. The data were produced by immunoSEQ multiplex PCR, yet TCRdb's version contains in-frame clones alone and is incomplete. The sample yields roughly 330,000 clones, 67% seen once. Comment on this clone: As yet, its antigen is unknown.

J is TRBJ2-5 and V is TRBV9; D is unclear. Sample: PBMCs, taken after 36 months of ibrutinib treatment. This receptor was identified in a human donor with chronic lymphocytic leukemia. CDR3 in DNA: TGTGCCAGCAGCGTAGGTTTCCGCCAAGAGACCCAGTACTTC. Translated: CASSVGFRQETQYF.